This T cell receptor (beta chain) was found in a study of blood T cell repertoires in COVID-19. About the research overall: In each case, the material was cDNA or gDNA derived from T cells, B-cell-depleted T cells, or PBMCs.

Here immunoSEQ multiplex PCR was the method, and the copy in TCRdb shows in-frame clones only, minus some. The sample has roughly 66,000 clones; about 91% are singletons. The source material was peripheral blood. The sequence was obtained from a human donor in a cohort sampled during active COVID-19.

DNA for the CDR3: TGTGCCAGCACCCGGACTAGCGGCTCCTACGAGCAGTACTTC. This translates into CASTRTSGSYEQYF. The V and J genes are TRBV7-2 and TRBJ2-7; TRBD2 matches at 10 bases. J gave up 0 bases and V 7 bases, and 3 bases lay outside the gene matches. The CDR3 consists of 14 residues. Germline assignment: CDR1 SGHTA and CDR2 FQGNSA.